This T cell receptor (beta chain) was recorded in a study of neoadjuvant anti-PD-1 for oral cavity cancer. Across the study: Patients without progression received a fourth nivolumab dose around day 43, then surgical resection on days 50-56.

Only in-frame clones appear in the TCRdb table, and some are missing; sequencing was by immunoSEQ multiplex PCR. This sample carries some 15,000 clones, 65% of them seen once, and the ten largest clones take 2%. The CDR3 runs to 16 residues. Trimming shortened V by 9 bases and J by 2 bases, and 20 bases separated the two germline ends. In germline, CDR1 is LNHDA, CDR2 SQIVND (reference sequence). Overall study findings and caveats: After neoadjuvant nivolumab, PBMC T cell clonality was significantly higher in non-responders than responders. With a few patients per group, TCR findings need larger cohorts.

Note on this clone: The antigen remains unidentified.

The starting material was PBMCs, obtained before nivolumab (anti-PD-1) treatment. The clonotype originates from a person aged 40 to 85 with oral cavity squamous cell carcinoma. This chain connects TRBV19 to TRBJ1-5, with a weak D call TRBD1 (5 bases). The CDR3 protein is CASRIGGISGNQPQHF. The CDR3 bases are TGTGCCAGCAGAATCGGGGGGATCTCGGGCAATCAGCCCCAGCATTTT. The full variable domain, with the rest looked up from reference TRBV19 and TRBJ1-5, is DGGITQSPKYLFRKEGQNVTLSCEQNLNHDAMYWYRQDPGQGLRLIYYSQIVNDFQKGDIAEGYSVSREKKESFPLTVTSAQKNPTAFYLCASRIGGISGNQPQHFGDGTRLSIL.